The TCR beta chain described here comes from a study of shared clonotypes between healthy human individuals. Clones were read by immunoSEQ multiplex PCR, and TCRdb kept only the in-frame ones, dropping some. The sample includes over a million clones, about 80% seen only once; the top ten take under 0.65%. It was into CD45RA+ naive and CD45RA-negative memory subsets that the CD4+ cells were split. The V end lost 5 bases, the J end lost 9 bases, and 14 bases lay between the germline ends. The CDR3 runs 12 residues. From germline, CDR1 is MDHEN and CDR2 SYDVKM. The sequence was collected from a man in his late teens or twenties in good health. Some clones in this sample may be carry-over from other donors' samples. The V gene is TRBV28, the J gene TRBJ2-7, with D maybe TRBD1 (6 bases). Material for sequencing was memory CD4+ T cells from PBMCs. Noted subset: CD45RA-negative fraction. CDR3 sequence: CASSPTNRVQYF. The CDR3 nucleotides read TGTGCCAGCAGTCCGACAAACAGGGTGCAGTACTTC.